A selection of T cell receptor beta chains follows, all from one sample in a study of breast tumors, draining lymph nodes, adjacent tissues. MiXCR, applied by TCRdb to the multiplex PCR reads, yields one record per CDR3 protein. The sample holds around 120,000 distinct CDR3 sequences, just under 20% seen once. The sequenced sample consisted of axillary lymph node tissue. Receptors originate from a female donor with breast cancer. Some clones in this sample may be carry-over from other donors' samples. Both conserved end residues are trimmed from each CDR3. A D gene is named only where the DNA matches it firmly.

>-|12|TRBJ1-6|TRBV19
ASSTTPNNSPLH
>-|9|TRBJ2-5|TRBV6-6
ASNREETQY
>-|12|TRBJ1-1|TRBV10-3
AISDVGKGTEAF
>TRBD1|12|TRBJ2-3|TRBV29-1
SVVDRGTTDTQY
>-|11|TRBJ1-2|TRBV10-2
ASSEIAGTGYT
>TRBD2|12|TRBJ2-3|TRBV24-1
ATRPREALDTQY
>TRBD1|12|TRBJ2-7|TRBV6-6
ASRTGGNSYEQY
>-|14|TRBJ1-2|TRBV6-1
ASSEPYGRRNNGYT
>-|11|TRBJ2-7|TRBV4-1
ASSQLGLSEQY
>TRBD2|15|TRBJ2-1|TRBV7-9
ASSPPGLAGSHNEQF
>-|12|TRBJ1-2|TRBV4-1
ASSPPSANYGYT
>-|9|TRBJ2-5|TRBV2
ASRRGETQY
>TRBD1|14|TRBJ2-7|TRBV7-9
ASSPRRQGGIYEQY